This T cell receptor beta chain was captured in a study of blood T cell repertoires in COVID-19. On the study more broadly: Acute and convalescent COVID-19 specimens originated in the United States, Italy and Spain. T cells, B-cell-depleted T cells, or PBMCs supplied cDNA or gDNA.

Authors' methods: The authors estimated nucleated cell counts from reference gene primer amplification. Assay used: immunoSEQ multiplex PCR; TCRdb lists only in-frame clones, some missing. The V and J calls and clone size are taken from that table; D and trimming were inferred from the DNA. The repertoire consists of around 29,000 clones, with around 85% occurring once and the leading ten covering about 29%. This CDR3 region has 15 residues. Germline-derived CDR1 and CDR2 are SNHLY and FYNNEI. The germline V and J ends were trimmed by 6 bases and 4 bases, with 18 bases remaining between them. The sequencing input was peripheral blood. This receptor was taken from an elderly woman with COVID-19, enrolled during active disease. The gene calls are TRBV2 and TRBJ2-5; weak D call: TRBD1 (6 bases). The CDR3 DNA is TGTGCCAGCAGCGCAGGGGCTCTTAAAGGAGAGACCCAGTACTTC. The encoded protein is CASSAGALKGETQYF.